This is a list of T cell receptor beta chains from one sample in a study of cytomegalovirus exposure and HLA in healthy donors. The table came from immunoSEQ multiplex PCR; TCRdb's copy has only in-frame clones and leaves some out. The sample holds about 190,000 clones, over 70% seen once. The sequenced material came from PBMCs. The source of these receptors is a woman aged 25-40 years in good health and CMV-seropositive. The CDR3 runs from the conserved cysteine through the conserved F or W. D genes are given only for firm matches. Where a row states a size, it is once, few, many or the class of an expanded clone; other rows omit it.

>TRBJ2-2|.|once|TRBV6-5
CASSYGRTRNTGELFF
>TRBJ2-7|TRBD1|few|TRBV11-2
CASSLYGQGRPYEQYF
>TRBJ1-4|.|.|TRBV27
CASSDQGLNEKLFF
>TRBJ2-7|TRBD1|.|TRBV4-2
CASSPRGLVEQYF
>TRBJ2-2|TRBD1|few|TRBV4-1
CASSQDRNRGNTGELFF
>TRBJ2-1|TRBD2|.|TRBV18
CASSPPAGGTNEQFF
>TRBJ1-2|.|.|TRBV5-6
CASSLDRANYGYTF
>TRBJ2-7|TRBD2|.|TRBV10-2
CASSEWGGSEQYF
>TRBJ1-5|TRBD1|.|TRBV10-3
CAIGTGGAGNQPQHF
>TRBJ1-6|.|.|TRBV28
CASGERANSPLHF
>TRBJ2-3|TRBD1|.|TRBV6-1
CASSRGTDTQYF
>TRBJ1-5|.|.|TRBV27
CASSTTGTPGGQPQHF
>TRBJ2-7|TRBD2|.|TRBV2
CASSEGPSGRAAVAYEQYF
>TRBJ1-5|.|.|TRBV28
CASSLFGANQPQHF
>TRBJ2-7|TRBD1|.|TRBV6-5
CASSYDRASEQYF
>TRBJ2-1|TRBD2|.|TRBV19
CASTREGLASLSYNEQFF
>TRBJ2-1|TRBD2|.|TRBV7-9
CASSDSTSGHNEQFF
>TRBJ1-2|.|.|TRBV5-8
CASSGYRSSNYGYTF
>TRBJ2-7|.|.|TRBV28
CASSLEGSTLGYEQYF
>TRBJ2-7|TRBD1|.|TRBV27
CASSQHPVGQGAYEQYF
>TRBJ1-5|TRBD1|.|TRBV7-9
CSSSLGTGEGQPQHF
>TRBJ1-2|.|.|TRBV11-2
CASSLPQGYGYTF
>TRBJ2-7|.|once|TRBV2
CASSEELAF
>TRBJ2-1|.|once|TRBV18
CASSDGGINEQFF
>TRBJ2-7|TRBD1|.|TRBV10-3
CAISESYDRVGREQYF
>TRBJ2-7|.|.|TRBV28
CASSPPWGEGYEQYF
>TRBJ2-2|.|once|TRBV11-2
CASSLAGKNTGELFF
>TRBJ2-2|TRBD1|.|TRBV27
CASSSLPGQGAGELFF
>TRBJ1-1|.|.|TRBV2
CASLEVTGEAFF
>TRBJ2-7|TRBD1|few|TRBV4-1
CASSQRVGTGGEQYF
>TRBJ2-7|.|few|TRBV5-4
CASSHGGGNNYEQYF
>TRBJ1-5|.|few|TRBV6-1
CASRGGGQPQHF
>TRBJ2-7|TRBD1|once|TRBV28
CAIQGAHEQYF
>TRBJ1-5|.|.|TRBV5-1
CASSWDGGGPQHF
>TRBJ1-2|TRBD1|.|TRBV28
CASSSTGGVYGYTF
>TRBJ2-1|.|once|TRBV6-5
CASSARQARKNEQFF
>TRBJ2-5|.|.|TRBV7-2
CASSFGQRQETQYF
>TRBJ2-6|TRBD2|.|TRBV7-2
CASGKSGTGANVLTF
>TRBJ2-5|.|.|TRBV5-4
CASSLAPRETQYF
>TRBJ2-7|TRBD2|.|TRBV27
CASMSGRHEQYF
>TRBJ1-2|.|.|TRBV7-9
CASSLSEHPNYGYTF
>TRBJ1-1|TRBD1|few|TRBV19
CASSLKGTGGTEAFF
>TRBJ2-2|.|.|TRBV5-6
CASSLARGSGELFF